This T cell receptor (beta chain) was documented in a study of cytomegalovirus exposure and HLA in healthy donors. A few counts support this clone. Antigen specificity is unknown. Overall study findings and caveats: TCR beta sequences reportedly predicted most subjects' HLA-A and HLA-B alleles accurately. A highly shared variant cluster was judged a likely technical artifact. In a later analysis, parvovirus B19, influenza, CMV and Epstein-Barr virus appeared linked to several top co-occurrence clusters.

Germline V gene data show CDR1 as LNHNV and CDR2 as YYDKDF (reference sequence). The length of the CDR3 is 15 residues. Trimming took off 0 bases at V and 5 bases at J, with 10 bases between the two ends. In the PCR, 60 Vbeta and 13 Jbeta primers were used. In the original workflow: Counted up in a later analysis, unique TCR beta chains came to roughly 80 million, with about 9.9 million shared. Some clones are missing from TCRdb's copy, which holds only in-frame ones; the method was immunoSEQ multiplex PCR. D and trimming were read from the DNA, whereas the V and J calls and clone size are those reported in that table. The table shows approximately 190,000 clones, with approximately 80% occurring only once.

V gene TRBV15 combines with J gene TRBJ2-2; no clear D. The sequence was obtained from a woman in her twenties or thirties in good health and CMV-seropositive. The sequenced sample was PBMCs. CDR3 in DNA: TGTGCCACCAGCAGAGATTTTCCCGGGACCGGGGAGCTGTTTTTT. Translating gives CATSRDFPGTGELFF. Looking up the rest from reference TRBV15 and TRBJ2-2 gives the full variable domain: DAMVIQNPRYQVTQFGKPVTLSCSQTLNHNVMYWYQQKSSQAPKLLFHYYDKDFNNEADTPDNFQSRRPNTSFCFLDIRSPGLGDTAMYLCATSRDFPGTGELFFGEGSRLTVL.